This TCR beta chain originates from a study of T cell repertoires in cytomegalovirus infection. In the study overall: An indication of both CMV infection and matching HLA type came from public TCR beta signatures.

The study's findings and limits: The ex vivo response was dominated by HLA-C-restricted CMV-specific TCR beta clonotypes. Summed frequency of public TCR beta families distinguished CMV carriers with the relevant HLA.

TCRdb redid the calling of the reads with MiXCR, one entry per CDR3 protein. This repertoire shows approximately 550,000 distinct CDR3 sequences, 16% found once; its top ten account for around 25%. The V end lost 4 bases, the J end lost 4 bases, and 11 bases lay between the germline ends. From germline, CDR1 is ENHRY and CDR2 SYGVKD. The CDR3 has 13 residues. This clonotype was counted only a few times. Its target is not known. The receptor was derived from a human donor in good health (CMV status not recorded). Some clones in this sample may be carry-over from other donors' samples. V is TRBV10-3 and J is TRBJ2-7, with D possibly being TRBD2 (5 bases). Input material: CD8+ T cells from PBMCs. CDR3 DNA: TGTGCCATCAGTGGGCGGTCGGGGTACGAGCAGTACTTC. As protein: CAISGRSGYEQYF.